This TCR beta chain was recovered during a study of CD8+ T cells in alopecia areata. RNA was extracted and reverse transcribed into cDNA as the sequencing template. Assay: immunoSEQ multiplex PCR; the TCRdb copy retains only in-frame clones and omits some. Among some 150,000 clones listed, roughly 66% were seen once. There are 16 residues in the CDR3. The germline V gene has CDR1 SGHDT and CDR2 YYEEEE. The J segment lost 3 bases and the V segment lost 4 bases, leaving 10 bases of the junction unmatched. The TCR sequence derives from a human donor with alopecia areata. V gene TRBV5-6 combines with J gene TRBJ1-5, with TRBD1 matching over 7 bases. The sample was CD8+ T cells sorted from blood, taken at week 0. The CDR3 DNA reads TGTGCCAGCAGCCGACAGGGATGGGGTGCCAATCAGCCCCAGCATTTT. Translation: CASSRQGWGANQPQHF.